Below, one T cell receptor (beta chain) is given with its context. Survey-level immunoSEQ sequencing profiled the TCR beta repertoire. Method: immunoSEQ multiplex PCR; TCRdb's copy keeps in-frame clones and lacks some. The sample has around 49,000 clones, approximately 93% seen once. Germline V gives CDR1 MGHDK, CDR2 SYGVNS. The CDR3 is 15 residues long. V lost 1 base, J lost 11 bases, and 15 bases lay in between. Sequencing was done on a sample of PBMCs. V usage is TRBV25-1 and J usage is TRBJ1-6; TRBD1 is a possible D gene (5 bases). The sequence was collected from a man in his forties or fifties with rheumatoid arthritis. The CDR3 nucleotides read TGTGCCAGCAGTGAATCGGGCGCAGGGAGTACACCCCTCCACTTT. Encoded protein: CASSESGAGSTPLHF.